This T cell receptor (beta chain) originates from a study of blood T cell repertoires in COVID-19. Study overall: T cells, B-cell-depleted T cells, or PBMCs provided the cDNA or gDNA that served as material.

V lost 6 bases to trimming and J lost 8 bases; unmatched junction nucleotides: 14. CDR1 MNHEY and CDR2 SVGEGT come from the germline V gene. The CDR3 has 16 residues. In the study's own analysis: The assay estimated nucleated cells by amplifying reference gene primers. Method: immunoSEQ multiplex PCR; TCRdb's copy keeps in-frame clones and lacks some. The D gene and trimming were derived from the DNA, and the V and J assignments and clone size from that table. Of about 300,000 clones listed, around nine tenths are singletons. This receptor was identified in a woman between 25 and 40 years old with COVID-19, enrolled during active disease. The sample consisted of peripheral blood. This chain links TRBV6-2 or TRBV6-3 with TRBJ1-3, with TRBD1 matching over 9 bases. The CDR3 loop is CASSSFRATGGYTIYF. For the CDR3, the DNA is TGTGCCAGCAGCTCCTTCCGTGCGACAGGGGGATACACCATATATTTT.